This T cell receptor (beta chain) was captured in a study of blood T cell repertoires in COVID-19. Study-level information: The analysed material was cDNA or gDNA that came from T cells, B-cell-depleted T cells, or PBMCs.

The authors' processing: For nucleated cells, counts were estimated from reference gene primer amplification. TCRdb's table, derived via immunoSEQ multiplex PCR, lists solely in-frame clones and lacks some. That table supplies the V and J calls and clone size; D and trimming were determined from the DNA. Among more than 250,000 clones, about 83% were seen once, and the ten largest hold under 2%. The CDR3 length is 13 residues. Germline loops: CDR1 SGHRS, CDR2 YFSETQ. Trimming removed 0 bases from V and 1 base from J, with 4 bases in between. The chain joins TRBV5-1 to TRBJ1-2; D not certain. This TCR was recovered from a woman between 50 and 59 years old with acute or convalescent COVID-19. Sequencing was carried out using peripheral blood. The CDR3 coding sequence is TGCGCCAGCAGCTTGGACAGTAACTATGGCTACACCTTC. This translates into CASSLDSNYGYTF.